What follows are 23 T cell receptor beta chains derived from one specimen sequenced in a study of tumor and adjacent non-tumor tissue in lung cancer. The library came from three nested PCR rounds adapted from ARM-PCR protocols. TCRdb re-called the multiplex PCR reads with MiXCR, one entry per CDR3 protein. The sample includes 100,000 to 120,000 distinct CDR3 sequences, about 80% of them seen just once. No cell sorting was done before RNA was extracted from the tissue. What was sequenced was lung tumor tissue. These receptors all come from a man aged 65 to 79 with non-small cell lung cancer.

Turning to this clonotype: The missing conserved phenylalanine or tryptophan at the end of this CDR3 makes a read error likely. DNA of the CDR3: TGTGCCACGTTTGGTCGGAGCATAGATACGCAGTATTAT. This encodes CATFGRSIDTQYY. J is TRBJ2-3 and V is TRBV11-2; no definite D call. CDR1 is SGHAT, CDR2 FQNNGV, per germline. This CDR3 is 13 amino acids long.

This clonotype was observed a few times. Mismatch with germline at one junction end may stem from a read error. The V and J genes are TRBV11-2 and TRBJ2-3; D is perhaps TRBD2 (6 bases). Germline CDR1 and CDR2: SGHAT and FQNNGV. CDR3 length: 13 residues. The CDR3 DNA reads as TGTGCCAGCAGCTTAACACTAGCAGATACACAGTATTTT. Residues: CASSLTLADTQYF. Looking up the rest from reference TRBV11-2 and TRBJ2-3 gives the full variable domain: EAGVAQSPRYKIIEKRQSVAFWCNPISGHATLYWYQQILGQGPKLLIQFQNNGVVDDSQLPKDRFSAERLKGVDSTLKIQPAKLEDSAVYLCASSLTLADTQYFGPGTRLTVL.

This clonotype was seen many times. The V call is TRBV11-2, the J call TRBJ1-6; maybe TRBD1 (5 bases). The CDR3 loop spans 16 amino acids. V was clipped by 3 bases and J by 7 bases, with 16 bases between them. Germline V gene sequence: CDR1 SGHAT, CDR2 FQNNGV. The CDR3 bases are TGTGCCAGCAGCTTCGACCAAGGGGCGAGGAATTCACCCCTCCACTTT. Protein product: CASSFDQGARNSPLHF.

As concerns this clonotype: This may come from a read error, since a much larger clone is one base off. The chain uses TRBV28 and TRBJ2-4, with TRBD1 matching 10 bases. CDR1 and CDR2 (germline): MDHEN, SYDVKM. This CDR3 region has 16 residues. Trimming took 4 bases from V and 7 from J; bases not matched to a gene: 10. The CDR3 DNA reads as TGTGCCAGCAGTTATCCGGGGACAGGGGAGATGAACATTCAGTACTTC. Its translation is CASSYPGTGEMNIQYF.

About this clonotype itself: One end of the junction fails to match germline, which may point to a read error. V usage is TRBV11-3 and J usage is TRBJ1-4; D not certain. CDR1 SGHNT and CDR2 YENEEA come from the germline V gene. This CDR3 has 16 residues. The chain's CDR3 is CGSSLVGGTSKEKLFF. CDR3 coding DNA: TGTGGTAGCAGCTTAGTAGGTGGAACGTCTAAAGAAAAACTGTTTTTT.

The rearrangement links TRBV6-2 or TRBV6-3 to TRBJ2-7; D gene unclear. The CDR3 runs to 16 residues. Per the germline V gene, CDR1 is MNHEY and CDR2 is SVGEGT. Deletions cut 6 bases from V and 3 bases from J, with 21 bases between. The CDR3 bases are TGTGCCAGCAGCCCCATCCGGAAGGTGGCCAACTACGAGCAGTACTTC. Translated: CASSPIRKVANYEQYF.

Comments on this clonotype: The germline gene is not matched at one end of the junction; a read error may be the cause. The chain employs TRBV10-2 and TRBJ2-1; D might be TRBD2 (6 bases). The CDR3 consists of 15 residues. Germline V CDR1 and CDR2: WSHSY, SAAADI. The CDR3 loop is CASRSPGASSHEHLF. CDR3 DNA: TGCGCCAGCAGGTCCCCGGGAGCCTCTTCTCATGAGCACTTATTC.

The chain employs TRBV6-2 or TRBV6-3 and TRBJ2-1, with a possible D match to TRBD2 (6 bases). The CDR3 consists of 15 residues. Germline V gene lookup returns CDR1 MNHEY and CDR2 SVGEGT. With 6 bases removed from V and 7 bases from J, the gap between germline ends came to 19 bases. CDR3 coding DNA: TGTGCCAGCAGGCTGACAGACTGGGGGGAGAATGAGCAGTTCTTC. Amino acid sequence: CASRLTDWGENEQFF.

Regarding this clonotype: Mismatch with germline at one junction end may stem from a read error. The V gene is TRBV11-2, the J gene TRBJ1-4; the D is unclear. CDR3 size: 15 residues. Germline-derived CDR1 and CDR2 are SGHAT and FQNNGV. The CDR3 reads CASSRSVTSNEKVFF. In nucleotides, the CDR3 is TGTGCCAGCAGTAGAAGTGTGACAAGTAATGAAAAAGTGTTTTTT.

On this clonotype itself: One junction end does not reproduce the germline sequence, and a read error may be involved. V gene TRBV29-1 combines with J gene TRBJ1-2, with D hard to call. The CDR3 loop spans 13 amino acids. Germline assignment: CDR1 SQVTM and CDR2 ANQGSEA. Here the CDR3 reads CSVPQKGAYGYTF. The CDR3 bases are TGCAGCGTTCCCCAAAAGGGAGCCTATGGCTATACCTTC.

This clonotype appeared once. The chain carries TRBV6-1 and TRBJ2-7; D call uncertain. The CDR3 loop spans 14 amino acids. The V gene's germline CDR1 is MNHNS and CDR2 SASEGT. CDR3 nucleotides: TGTGTCAATAGTTGGGCAGGACCAACCTACGAGCAGTACTTC. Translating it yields CVNSWAGPTYEQYF.

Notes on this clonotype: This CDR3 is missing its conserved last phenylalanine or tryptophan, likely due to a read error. The CDR3 here is CASRTGTGSDTEAFI. For the CDR3, the DNA is TGTGCCAGCAGGACCGGGACAGGGTCGGACACTGAAGCTTTCATT. The chain recombines TRBV6-5 with TRBJ1-1, with 9 bases matching TRBD1. In germline, CDR1 is MNHEY, CDR2 SVGAGI. The CDR3 length is 15 residues. V dropped 6 bases and J dropped 3; count of bases not matched to a gene: 8.

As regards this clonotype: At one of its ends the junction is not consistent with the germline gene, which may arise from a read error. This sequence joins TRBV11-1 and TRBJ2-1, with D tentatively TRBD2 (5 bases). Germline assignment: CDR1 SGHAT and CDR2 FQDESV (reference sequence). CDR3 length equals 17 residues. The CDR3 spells CATSSTFSRRSVNGQFF. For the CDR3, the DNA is TGTGCCACCAGCTCCACCTTTAGCAGGAGGTCCGTCAATGGGCAGTTCTTT.

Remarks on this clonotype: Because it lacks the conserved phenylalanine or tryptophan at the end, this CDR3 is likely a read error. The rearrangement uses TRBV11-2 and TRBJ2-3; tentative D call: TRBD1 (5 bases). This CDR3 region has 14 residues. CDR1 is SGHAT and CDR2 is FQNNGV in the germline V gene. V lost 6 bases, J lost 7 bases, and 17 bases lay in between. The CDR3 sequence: CASSLTSGSNTQYY. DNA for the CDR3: TGTGCCAGCAGTCTAACCTCAGGGTCAAATACGCAGTATTAT.

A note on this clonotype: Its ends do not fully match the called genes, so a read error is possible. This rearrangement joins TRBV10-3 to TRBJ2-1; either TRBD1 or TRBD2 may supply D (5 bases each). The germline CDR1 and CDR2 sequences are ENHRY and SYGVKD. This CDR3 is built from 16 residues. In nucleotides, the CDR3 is TGTGCTATCAGTGACGGAGAGGGGCATCCCTACAATGAGCAGTTCTTC. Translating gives CAISDGEGHPYNEQFF.

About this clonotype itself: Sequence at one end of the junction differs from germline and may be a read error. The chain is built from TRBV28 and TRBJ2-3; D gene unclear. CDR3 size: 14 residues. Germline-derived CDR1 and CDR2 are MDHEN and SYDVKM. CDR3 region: CAGCPRDHTDAQYF. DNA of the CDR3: TGTGCCGGCTGTCCTCGAGACCATACAGATGCGCAGTATTTT. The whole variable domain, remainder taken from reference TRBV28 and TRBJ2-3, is DVKVTQSSRYLVKRTGEKVFLECVQDMDHENMFWYRQDPGLGLRLIYFSYDVKMKEKGDIPEGYSVSREKKERFSLILESASTNQTSMYLCAGCPRDHTDAQYFGPGTRLTVL.

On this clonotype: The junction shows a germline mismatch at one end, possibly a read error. The CDR3 region has the DNA TGTGCCAGCATCTCTGAGGAGACTCAGTACTTC. This codes for CASISEETQYF. J is TRBJ2-5 and V is TRBV5-5; D gene uncertain. This CDR3 contains 11 residues. The V gene's germline CDR1 is SGHKS and CDR2 YYEKEE (reference sequence).

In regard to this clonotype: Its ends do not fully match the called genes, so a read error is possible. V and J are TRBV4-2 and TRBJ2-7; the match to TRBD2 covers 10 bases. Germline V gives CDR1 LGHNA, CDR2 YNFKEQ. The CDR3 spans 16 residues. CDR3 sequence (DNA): TGTGCCAGCAGCCCACTGGGATTAGCGGGAGGAAAGGAGCAGAACTTC. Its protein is CASSPLGLAGGKEQNF.

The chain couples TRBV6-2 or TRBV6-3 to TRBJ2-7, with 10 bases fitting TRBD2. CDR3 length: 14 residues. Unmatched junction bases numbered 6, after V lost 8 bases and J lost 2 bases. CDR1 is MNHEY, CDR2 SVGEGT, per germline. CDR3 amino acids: CASHLAGVTYEQYF. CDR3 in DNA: TGTGCCAGCCATCTAGCGGGGGTAACCTACGAGCAGTACTTC.

CDR3 coding DNA: TGTGCCAGTAACTTAGATCCCACTGGGGGCAGGGGTGAGCAGTTCTTC. Translated, it gives CASNLDPTGGRGEQFF. The V gene is TRBV11-3, the J gene TRBJ2-1; possibly TRBD1 for D (6 bases). The V and J ends lost 9 bases and 9 bases respectively, with 27 bases between them. The germline V gene has CDR1 SGHNT and CDR2 YENEEA. This CDR3 has 16 residues.

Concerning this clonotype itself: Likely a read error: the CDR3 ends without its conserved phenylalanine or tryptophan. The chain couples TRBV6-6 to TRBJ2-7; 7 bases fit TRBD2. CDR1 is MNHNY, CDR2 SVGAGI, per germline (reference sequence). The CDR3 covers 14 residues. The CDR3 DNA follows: TGTGCCAGCAGTTTAACTAGCGACTCCTACGAACAGTACTCC. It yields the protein CASSLTSDSYEQYS.

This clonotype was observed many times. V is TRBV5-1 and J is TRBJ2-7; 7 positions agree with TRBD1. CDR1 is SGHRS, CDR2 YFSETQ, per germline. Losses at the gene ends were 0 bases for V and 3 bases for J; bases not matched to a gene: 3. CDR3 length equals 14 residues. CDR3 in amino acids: CASSLGGGRYEQYF. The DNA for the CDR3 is TGCGCCAGCAGCTTGGGAGGGGGCCGCTACGAGCAGTACTTC. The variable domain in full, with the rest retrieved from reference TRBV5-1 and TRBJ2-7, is KAGVTQTPRYLIKTRGQQVTLSCSPISGHRSVSWYQQTPGQGLQFLFEYFSETQRNKGNFPGRFSGRQFSNSRSEMNVSTLELGDSALYLCASSLGGGRYEQYFGPGTRLTVT.

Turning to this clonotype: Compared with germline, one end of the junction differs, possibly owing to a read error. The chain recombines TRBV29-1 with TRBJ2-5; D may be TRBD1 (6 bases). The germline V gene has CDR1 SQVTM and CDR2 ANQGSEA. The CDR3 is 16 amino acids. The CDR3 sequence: CSAKPYLLTGHETKYF. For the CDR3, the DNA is TGCAGCGCCAAGCCCTACCTCCTGACAGGTCACGAGACCAAGTACTTC. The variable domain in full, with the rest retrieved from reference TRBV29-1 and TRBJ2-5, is SAVISQKPSRDICQRGTSLTIQCQVDSQVTMMFWYRQQPGQSLTLIATANQGSEATYESGFVIDKFPISRPNLTFSTLTVSNMSPEDSSIYLCSAKPYLLTGHETKYFGPGTRLLVL.